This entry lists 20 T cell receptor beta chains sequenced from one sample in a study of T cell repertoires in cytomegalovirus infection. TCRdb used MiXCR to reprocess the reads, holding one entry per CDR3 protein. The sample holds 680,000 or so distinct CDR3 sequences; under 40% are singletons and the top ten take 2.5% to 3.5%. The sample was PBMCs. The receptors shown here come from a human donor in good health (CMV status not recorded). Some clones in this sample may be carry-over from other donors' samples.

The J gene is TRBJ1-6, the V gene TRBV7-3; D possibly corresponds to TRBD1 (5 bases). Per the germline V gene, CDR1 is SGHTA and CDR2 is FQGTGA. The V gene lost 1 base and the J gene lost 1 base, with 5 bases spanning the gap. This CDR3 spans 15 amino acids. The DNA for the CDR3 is TGTGCCAGCAGCTTAAACAGGTCCTATAATTCACCCCTCCACTTT. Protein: CASSLNRSYNSPLHF.

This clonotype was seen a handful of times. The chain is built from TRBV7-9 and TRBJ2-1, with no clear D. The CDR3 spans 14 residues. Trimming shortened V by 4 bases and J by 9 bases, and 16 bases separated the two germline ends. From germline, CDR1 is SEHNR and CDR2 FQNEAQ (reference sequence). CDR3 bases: TGTGCCAGCAGCTCCCAGCCGCCAAGCATTGAGCAGTTCTTC. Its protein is CASSSQPPSIEQFF.

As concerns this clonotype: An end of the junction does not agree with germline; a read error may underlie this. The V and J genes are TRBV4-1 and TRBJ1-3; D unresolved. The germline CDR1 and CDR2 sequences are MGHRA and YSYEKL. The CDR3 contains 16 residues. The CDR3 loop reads CAGSQFRSMAGNTIYF. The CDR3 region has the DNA TGCGCCGGCAGCCAATTCCGAAGTATGGCTGGAAACACCATATATTTT.

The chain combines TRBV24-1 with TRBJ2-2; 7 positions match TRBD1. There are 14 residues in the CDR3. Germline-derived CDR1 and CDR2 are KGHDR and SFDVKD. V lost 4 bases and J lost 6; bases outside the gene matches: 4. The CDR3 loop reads CATSDPTGAGELFF. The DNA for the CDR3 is TGTGCCACCAGTGACCCTACAGGGGCCGGGGAGCTGTTTTTT.

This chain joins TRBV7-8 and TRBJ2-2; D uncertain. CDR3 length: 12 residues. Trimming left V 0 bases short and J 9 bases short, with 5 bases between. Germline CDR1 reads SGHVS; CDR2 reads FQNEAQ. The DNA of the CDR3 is TGTGCCAGCAGCTTAGCTAATTGGGAGCTGTTTTTT. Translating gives CASSLANWELFF.

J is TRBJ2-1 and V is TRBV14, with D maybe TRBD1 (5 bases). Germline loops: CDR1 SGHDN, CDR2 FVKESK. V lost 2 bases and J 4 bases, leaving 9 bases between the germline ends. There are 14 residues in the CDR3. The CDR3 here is CASSQLDKYNEQFF. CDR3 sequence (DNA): TGTGCCAGCAGCCAATTGGACAAATACAATGAGCAGTTCTTC.

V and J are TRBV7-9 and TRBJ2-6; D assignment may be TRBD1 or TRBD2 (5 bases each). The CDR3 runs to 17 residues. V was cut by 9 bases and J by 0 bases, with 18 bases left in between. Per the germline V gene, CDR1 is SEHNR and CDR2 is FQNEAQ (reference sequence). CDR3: CASRTGRMSSGANVLTF. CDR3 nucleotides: TGTGCCAGTCGGACGGGACGGATGAGCTCTGGGGCCAACGTCCTGACTTTC.

The CDR3 region is CASSFGTQYF. The CDR3 DNA sequence: TGTGCCAGCAGCTTTGGGACCCAGTACTTC. The chain has TRBV5-8 and TRBJ2-5, with D uncertain. The germline V gene has CDR1 SGHTS and CDR2 YDEGEE. V dropped 2 bases and J dropped 7 bases, with 3 bases sitting between them. The CDR3 length is 10 residues.

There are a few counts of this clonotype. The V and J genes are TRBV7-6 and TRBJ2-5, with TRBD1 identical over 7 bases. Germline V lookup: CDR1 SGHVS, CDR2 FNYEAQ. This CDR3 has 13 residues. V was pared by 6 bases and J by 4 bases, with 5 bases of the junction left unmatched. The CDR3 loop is CASRRQGGETQYF. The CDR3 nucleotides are TGTGCCAGCAGGCGACAGGGCGGAGAGACCCAGTACTTC.

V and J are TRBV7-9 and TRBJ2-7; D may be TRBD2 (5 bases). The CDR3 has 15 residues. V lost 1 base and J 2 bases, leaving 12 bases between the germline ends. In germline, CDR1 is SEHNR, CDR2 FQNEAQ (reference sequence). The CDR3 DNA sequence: TGTGCCAGCAGCTTAGGAGCGGCTGACACCTACGAGCAGTACTTC. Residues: CASSLGAADTYEQYF.

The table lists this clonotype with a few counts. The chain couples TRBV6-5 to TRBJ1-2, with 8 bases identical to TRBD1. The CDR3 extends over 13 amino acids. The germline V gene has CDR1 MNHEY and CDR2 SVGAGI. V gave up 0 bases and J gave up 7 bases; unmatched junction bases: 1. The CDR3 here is CASSYSGTGGYTF. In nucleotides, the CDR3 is TGTGCCAGCAGTTACTCCGGGACAGGTGGCTACACCTTC.

CDR3 sequence reads: CASSLTQGEGYQPQHF. CDR3 DNA sequence: TGTGCCAGCAGTTTAACACAGGGGGAGGGATATCAGCCCCAGCATTTT. This chain connects TRBV27 to TRBJ1-5; 8 positions agree with TRBD1. The CDR3 spans 16 residues. Per the germline V gene, CDR1 is MNHEY and CDR2 is SMNVEV (reference sequence). V lost 2 bases and J lost 5; bases outside the gene matches: 8.

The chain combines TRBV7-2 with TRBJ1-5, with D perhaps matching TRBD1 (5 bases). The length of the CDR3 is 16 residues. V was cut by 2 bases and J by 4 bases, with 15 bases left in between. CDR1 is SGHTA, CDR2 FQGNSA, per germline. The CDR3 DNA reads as TGTGCCAGCAGCTTATATGGGCAGGGTGGAAATCAGCCCCAGCATTTT. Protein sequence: CASSLYGQGGNQPQHF. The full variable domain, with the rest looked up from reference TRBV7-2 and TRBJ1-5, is GAGVSQSPSNKVTEKGKDVELRCDPISGHTALYWYRQSLGQGLEFLIYFQGNSAPDKSGLPSDRFSAERTGGSVSTLTIQRTQQEDSAVYLCASSLYGQGGNQPQHFGDGTRLSIL.

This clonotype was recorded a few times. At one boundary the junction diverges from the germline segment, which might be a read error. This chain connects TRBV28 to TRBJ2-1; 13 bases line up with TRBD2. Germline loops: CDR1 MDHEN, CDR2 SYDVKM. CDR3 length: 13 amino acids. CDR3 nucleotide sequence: TGTGCCAGCAGTTCAGGGACTAGCGGGGAGCGGTTCTTC. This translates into CASSSGTSGERFF.

The CDR3 nucleotides are TGTGCCAGCAGCGTCAGCGAGGCTTCACCCCTCCACTTT. Protein: CASSVSEASPLHF. This rearrangement joins TRBV6-4 to TRBJ1-6; D gene uncertain. The germline V gene has CDR1 MRHNA and CDR2 SNTAGT. V lost 6 bases and J lost 9, with 12 bases in between. The CDR3 runs to 13 residues.

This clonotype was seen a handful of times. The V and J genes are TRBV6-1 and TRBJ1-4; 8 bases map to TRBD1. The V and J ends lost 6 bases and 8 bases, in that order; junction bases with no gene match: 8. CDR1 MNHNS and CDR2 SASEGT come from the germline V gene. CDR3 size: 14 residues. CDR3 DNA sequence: TGTGCCAGCAGGAAGGACAGGGTGGGGGAAAAACTGTTTTTT. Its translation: CASRKDRVGEKLFF.

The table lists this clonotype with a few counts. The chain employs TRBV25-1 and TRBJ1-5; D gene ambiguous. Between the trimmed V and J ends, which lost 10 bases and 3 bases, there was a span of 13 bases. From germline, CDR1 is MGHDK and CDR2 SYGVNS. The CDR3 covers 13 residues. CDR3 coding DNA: TGTGCCACCTCAGAGGAAGCCAATCAGCCCCAGCATTTT. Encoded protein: CATSEEANQPQHF.

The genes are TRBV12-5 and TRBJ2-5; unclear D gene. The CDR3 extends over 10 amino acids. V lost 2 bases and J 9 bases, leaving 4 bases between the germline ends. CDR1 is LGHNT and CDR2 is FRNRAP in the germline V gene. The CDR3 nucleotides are TGTGCTAGTGGTTTGTCGCCCCAGTACTTC. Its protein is CASGLSPQYF. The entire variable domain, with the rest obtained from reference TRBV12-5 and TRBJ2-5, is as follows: DARVTQTPRHKVTEMGQEVTMRCQPILGHNTVFWYRQTMMQGLELLAYFRNRAPLDDSGMPKDRFSAEMPDATLATLKIQPSEPRDSAVYFCASGLSPQYFGPGTRLLVL.

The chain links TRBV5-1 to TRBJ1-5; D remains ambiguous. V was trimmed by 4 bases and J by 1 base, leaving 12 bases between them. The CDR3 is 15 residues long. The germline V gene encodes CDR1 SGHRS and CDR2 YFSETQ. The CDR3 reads CASSIGPTSNQPQHF. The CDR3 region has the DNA TGCGCCAGCAGCATCGGACCGACCAGCAATCAGCCCCAGCATTTT.

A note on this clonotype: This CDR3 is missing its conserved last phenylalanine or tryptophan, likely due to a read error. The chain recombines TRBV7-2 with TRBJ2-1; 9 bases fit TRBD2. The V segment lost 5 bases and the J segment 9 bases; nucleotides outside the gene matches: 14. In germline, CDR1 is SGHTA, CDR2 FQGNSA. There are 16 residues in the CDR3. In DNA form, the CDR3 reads TGTGCCAGCAGCAAGAATAGCGGGAGAGGGTCTCGTGAGCAGTTCTTA. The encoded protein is CASSKNSGRGSREQFL.